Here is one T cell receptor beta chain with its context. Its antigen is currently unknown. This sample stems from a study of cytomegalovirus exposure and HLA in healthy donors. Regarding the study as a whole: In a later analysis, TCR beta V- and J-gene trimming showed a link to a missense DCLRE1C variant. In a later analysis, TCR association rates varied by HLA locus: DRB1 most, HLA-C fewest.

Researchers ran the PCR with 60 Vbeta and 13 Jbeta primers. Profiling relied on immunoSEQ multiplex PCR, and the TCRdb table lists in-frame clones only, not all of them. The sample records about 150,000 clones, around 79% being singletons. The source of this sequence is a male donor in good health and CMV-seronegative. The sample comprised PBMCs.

DNA of the CDR3: TGTGCCAGCAGCTACTACGCGACTAGGAATACGCAGTATTTT. This codes for CASSYYATRNTQYF. The genes are TRBV2 and TRBJ2-3; D might be TRBD2 (6 bases). V lost 6 bases and J 7 bases, leaving 17 bases between the germline ends. From germline, CDR1 is SNHLY and CDR2 FYNNEI. The CDR3 runs 14 residues.